The next 17 T cell receptor beta chains were all read from a single sample in a study of T-cell reconstitution after alpha-beta-depleted transplantation in children. Using unique molecular identifiers, the investigators prepared the TCRbeta library. MiXCR, run by TCRdb on the PCR reads, gives a single entry per CDR3 protein. The data show around 490,000 distinct CDR3 sequences, with roughly 10% seen just once and about 14% held by the top ten. The material was PBMCs, mostly from graft donor cells, obtained 180 days after TCRalphabeta/CD19-depleted stem cell transplant. The receptors come from a female patient under 10 years old who had a stem cell transplant for aplastic anemia, so the T cells may come from the graft donor.

V usage is TRBV18 and J usage is TRBJ2-5; perhaps D is TRBD1 or TRBD2 (5 bases each). The V end lost 1 base, the J end lost 5 bases, and 23 bases lay between the germline ends. CDR1 and CDR2 (germline): KGHSH, LQKENI. This CDR3 contains 18 residues. The DNA of the CDR3 is TGTGCCAGCTCACCACGGACCCGACAGAGAGGAGGCGGTGAGACCCAGTACTTC. It translates to CASSPRTRQRGGGETQYF.

A few counts support this clonotype. V and J are TRBV6-2 or TRBV6-3 and TRBJ1-5, with D unresolved. This CDR3 contains 15 residues. V dropped 2 bases and J dropped 2 bases, with 10 bases sitting between them. From germline, CDR1 is MNHEY and CDR2 SVGEGT. CDR3 DNA: TGTGCCAGCAGTTACCTAGGACGGGGCAATCAGCCCCAGCATTTT. It yields the protein CASSYLGRGNQPQHF.

In regard to this clonotype: The germline gene is not matched at one end of the junction; a read error may be the cause. This chain links TRBV28 with TRBJ1-3, with D unclear. This CDR3 has 14 residues. From germline, CDR1 is MDHEN and CDR2 SYDVKM. Here the CDR3 reads CASRETRSGNTLYF. The CDR3 DNA sequence: TGTGCCAGCAGGGAGACCCGCTCTGGAAACACCTTATATTTT.

In this sample, this clonotype turned up a few times. The gene calls are TRBV7-2 and TRBJ2-3, with 7 bases that match TRBD1. The CDR3 extends over 18 amino acids. Trimming took 0 bases from V and 2 from J; bases not matched to a gene: 11. Germline values: CDR1 SGHTA, CDR2 FQGNSA. This CDR3 reads CASSLALSGTVYTDTQYF. CDR3 nucleotide sequence: TGTGCCAGCAGCTTAGCCCTGTCCGGGACAGTTTACACAGATACGCAGTATTTT.

This chain joins TRBV6-2 or TRBV6-3 and TRBJ2-1; possibly TRBD2 for D (5 bases). There are 13 residues in the CDR3. V was cut by 7 bases and J by 15 bases, with 22 bases left in between. Germline CDR1 and CDR2: MNHEY and SVGEGT. Here the CDR3 reads CASTRRVNHPAFF. For the CDR3, the DNA is TGTGCCAGCACTCGGCGGGTTAATCACCCGGCGTTCTTC.

This clonotype was detected only a few times. This sequence joins TRBV12-3 or TRBV12-4 and TRBJ2-1, with TRBD2 matching over 12 bases. This CDR3 comprises 15 residues. Losses at the gene ends were 4 bases for V and 4 bases for J; bases not matched to a gene: 2. CDR3 sequence: CASSWLAGGYNEQFF. The CDR3 DNA follows: TGTGCCAGCAGTTGGCTAGCGGGAGGGTACAATGAGCAGTTCTTC.

The sample holds a few counts of this clonotype. The chain uses TRBV24-1 and TRBJ1-2; 8 bases are a match to TRBD1. The CDR3 extends over 16 amino acids. The germline gives CDR1 KGHDR, CDR2 SFDVKD. V was pared by 0 bases and J by 5 bases, with 7 bases of the junction left unmatched. CDR3 protein: CATSDLQDRERYGYTF. DNA for the CDR3: TGTGCCACCAGTGATTTGCAGGACAGGGAACGGTATGGCTACACCTTC.

This clonotype has at least ten counts. V is TRBV28 and J is TRBJ1-5; 8 bases are shared with TRBD1. In germline, CDR1 is MDHEN, CDR2 SYDVKM. The trim removed 3 bases at V and 0 bases at J, leaving 4 bases unmatched. This CDR3 region has 16 residues. The CDR3 protein is CASSLGQVSSNQPQHF. Here the CDR3 DNA reads TGTGCCAGCAGTTTGGGACAGGTCTCTAGCAATCAGCCCCAGCATTTT. Full variable domain (rest looked up from reference TRBV28 and TRBJ1-5): DVKVTQSSRYLVKRTGEKVFLECVQDMDHENMFWYRQDPGLGLRLIYFSYDVKMKEKGDIPEGYSVSREKKERFSLILESASTNQTSMYLCASSLGQVSSNQPQHFGDGTRLSIL.

This clonotype was detected many times. The CDR3 region is CASSLDAAGGYEQYF. The DNA for the CDR3 is TGCGCCAGCAGCTTGGATGCGGCAGGGGGGTACGAGCAGTACTTC. The chain has TRBV5-1 and TRBJ2-7; possible D gene TRBD1, 7 bases. Germline V CDR1 and CDR2: SGHRS, YFSETQ. Trimming left V 0 bases short and J 4 bases short, with 14 bases between. This CDR3 is built from 15 residues.

This clonotype was found a few times. The chain is built from TRBV20-1 and TRBJ2-1, with TRBD2 matching 8 bases. The CDR3 covers 15 residues. Losses at the gene ends were 0 bases for V and 4 bases for J; bases not matched to a gene: 5. CDR1 is DFQATT and CDR2 is SNEGSKA in the germline V gene (reference sequence). The CDR3 region is CSARDGGGRYNEQFF. CDR3 nucleotide sequence: TGCAGTGCTAGAGATGGGGGCGGGAGGTACAATGAGCAGTTCTTC.

This clonotype was found a few times. The rearrangement links TRBV3-1 to TRBJ1-1; 8 positions agree with TRBD1. The germline gives CDR1 LGHDT, CDR2 YNNKEL (reference sequence). The CDR3 sequence is 15 residues long. V trimming: 7 bases; J trimming: 5 bases; junction bases outside the gene matches: 12. DNA of the CDR3: TGTGCCAGCACCCAGGGGGCCGAATTGAGGACTGAAGCTTTCTTT. It is translated as CASTQGAELRTEAFF.

In its sample, this clonotype was seen many times. This chain uses TRBV29-1 with TRBJ2-3; D unresolved. The germline gives CDR1 SQVTM, CDR2 ANQGSEA. This CDR3 has 10 residues. Trimming cost V 8 bases and J 3 bases, with 6 bases left between them. CDR3 in amino acids: CSSRTDTQYF. The CDR3 DNA reads TGCAGCTCGAGGACAGATACGCAGTATTTT.

This clonotype turned up a few times. The rearrangement uses TRBV12-3 or TRBV12-4 and TRBJ1-3; D uncertain. There are 10 residues in the CDR3. CDR3 coding DNA: TGTGCGTGCTCTGGAAACACCATATATTTT. Protein sequence: CACSGNTIYF.

The rearrangement uses TRBV28 and TRBJ2-1, with 10 positions matching TRBD1. Losses at the gene ends were 5 bases for V and 7 bases for J; bases not matched to a gene: 14. Germline CDR1 reads MDHEN; CDR2 reads SYDVKM. The CDR3 is 17 residues long. CDR3 amino acids: CASSPLVDRGPGNEQFF. CDR3 nucleotides: TGTGCCAGCAGTCCCCTAGTCGACAGGGGGCCGGGGAATGAGCAGTTCTTC.

The CDR3 coding sequence is TGCGCCAGCAGTGAGGGGACAGGGGGGTTCCCTGGCACAGATACGCAGTATTTT. This gives the protein CASSEGTGGFPGTDTQYF. This chain joins TRBV10-2 and TRBJ2-3; 11 bases map to TRBD1. Germline V gene data show CDR1 as WSHSY and CDR2 as SAAADI. V lost 2 bases, J lost 1 base, and 8 bases stayed unmatched. This CDR3 is built from 18 residues.

The sample holds many counts of this clonotype. This CDR3 is CSARVYTSTEAFF. CDR3 nucleotides: TGCAGTGCTAGAGTCTACACGAGCACTGAAGCTTTCTTT. The rearrangement uses TRBV20-1 and TRBJ1-1; D not resolved. V was trimmed by 1 base and J by 4 bases, leaving 10 bases between them. The CDR3 is 13 amino acids. Germline CDR1 reads DFQATT; CDR2 reads SNEGSKA (reference sequence).

The chain uses TRBV7-2 and TRBJ2-3; D is unclear. This CDR3 has 14 residues. Germline assignment: CDR1 SGHTA and CDR2 FQGNSA. V was trimmed by 0 bases and J by 4 bases, leaving 8 bases between them. The CDR3 loop reads CASSLAPRADTQYF. The DNA for the CDR3 is TGTGCCAGCAGCTTAGCGCCCCGCGCAGATACGCAGTATTTT. Supplemented by reference TRBV7-2 and TRBJ2-3, the full variable domain reads GAGVSQSPSNKVTEKGKDVELRCDPISGHTALYWYRQSLGQGLEFLIYFQGNSAPDKSGLPSDRFSAERTGGSVSTLTIQRTQQEDSAVYLCASSLAPRADTQYFGPGTRLTVL.